The subject of this entry is one T cell receptor (beta chain). Antigen specificity is unknown. The junction shows a germline mismatch at one end, possibly a read error. The sample comes from a study of cytomegalovirus exposure and HLA in healthy donors. Whole-study findings and limits: Productive rates of about 90% or about 30% were seen for most TCR beta V segments in an earlier analysis. Common viral pathogens seemed to be connected with several of the most significant clusters, according to a later analysis. Cytomegalovirus-associated TCR beta chains were listed, numbering around 150.

CDR3 length: 15 amino acids. Germline assignment: CDR1 SGDLS and CDR2 YYNGEE. The PCR made use of 60 Vbeta and 13 Jbeta primers. Assay: immunoSEQ multiplex PCR; the TCRdb copy retains only in-frame clones and omits some. Among some 97,000 clones listed, around 80% were seen once. This rearrangement joins TRBV9 to TRBJ2-1; 8 nucleotides agree with TRBD1. The clonotype originates from a female donor in good health and CMV-seropositive. Material for sequencing was PBMCs. CDR3 DNA: TGTGCCAGCAGTGGCACCGGGACAGGTCTCGATGAACAGTTCTTC. Translating gives CASSGTGTGLDEQFF.